This T cell receptor (beta chain) was retrieved from a study of blood T cells in healthy people across ages. Sample-barcoded 5' priming and a J-beta primer mix drove a second PCR of roughly 6 to 12 cycles. TCRdb processed the 5' RACE reads anew with MiXCR; each CDR3 protein has one entry. The table has over a million distinct CDR3 sequences, 25% seen once. Trimming removed 0 bases from V and 1 base from J, with 10 bases in between. Germline V lookup: CDR1 DFQATT, CDR2 SNEGSKA (reference sequence). The CDR3 extends over 14 amino acids. This clonotype was recorded many times. These data also featured in a second study, about T cells of mothers and their children.

This chain joins TRBV20-1 and TRBJ2-7; perhaps TRBD1 as D (6 bases). Specimen: blood. The sequence came from a girl aged 2 to 10 in good health. CDR3 in amino acids: CSARDPGQSYEQYF. The DNA for the CDR3 is TGCAGTGCTAGAGATCCTGGACAGTCCTACGAGCAGTACTTC.